The clone carrying this TCR beta chain was detected once. This sample was taken from a study of blood T cell repertoires in COVID-19. Assay used: immunoSEQ multiplex PCR; TCRdb lists only in-frame clones, some missing. The sample consists of fewer than 150,000 clones, roughly 86% of them appearing once. The material sequenced was peripheral blood. This receptor was identified in a man aged 50 or older with active or convalescent COVID-19.

This chain's CDR3 is CASSQASEKLFF. CDR3 nucleotide sequence: TGTGCCAGCAGCCAAGCTAGCGAAAAACTGTTTTTT. This chain links TRBV3-1 (or the pseudogene TRBV3-2) with TRBJ1-4; D gene unclear. Germline CDR1 LGHDT, CDR2 YNNKEL (reference sequence). CDR3 length equals 12 residues. The V end lost 1 base, the J end lost 8 bases, and 5 bases lay between the germline ends.